These 21 T cell receptor beta chains share one sample of origin, sequenced in a study of T-cell reconstitution after alpha-beta-depleted transplantation in children. Preparing the TCRbeta library involved the use of unique molecular identifiers. TCRdb processed the PCR reads anew with MiXCR; each CDR3 protein has one entry. The sample records approximately 230,000 distinct CDR3 sequences, about 24% being singletons. The sequencing used PBMCs, mostly from graft donor cells, collected 360 days after TCRalphabeta/CD19-depleted stem cell transplant. These receptors all stem from a female patient between 2 and 10 years old who had a stem cell transplant for congenital amegakaryocytic thrombocytopenia, so the T cells may come from the graft donor.

The V gene is TRBV7-9, the J gene TRBJ1-3; D is undetermined. The germline V gene encodes CDR1 SEHNR and CDR2 FQNEAQ (reference sequence). The V gene lost 5 bases and the J gene lost 1 base, with 9 bases spanning the gap. The CDR3 has 14 amino acids. This CDR3 reads CASSRRESGNTIYF. CDR3 in DNA: TGTGCCAGCAGCCGGAGGGAATCTGGAAACACCATATATTTT.

The genes are TRBV14 and TRBJ2-3; 8 bases map to TRBD2. Per the germline V gene, CDR1 is SGHDN and CDR2 is FVKESK. The CDR3 runs to 15 residues. V was clipped by 3 bases and J by 3 bases; unmatched bases: 5. CDR3 nucleotide sequence: TGTGCCAGCAGCCAGGGACTAGACTTTACAGATACGCAGTATTTT. Protein: CASSQGLDFTDTQYF. Full variable domain (missing parts from reference TRBV14 and TRBJ2-3): EAGVTQFPSHSVIEKGQTVTLRCDPISGHDNLYWYRRVMGKEIKFLLHFVKESKQDESGMPNNRFLAERTGGTYSTLKVQPAELEDSGVYFCASSQGLDFTDTQYFGPGTRLTVL.

The chain combines TRBV6-5 with TRBJ2-2; D is uncertain. This CDR3 region has 16 residues. Trimming cost V 1 base and J 3 bases, with 12 bases left between them. Germline assignment: CDR1 MNHEY and CDR2 SVGAGI. The CDR3 reads CASSYWGPRDTGELFF. CDR3 coding DNA: TGTGCCAGCAGTTACTGGGGTCCCCGGGACACCGGGGAGCTGTTTTTT.

J is TRBJ1-4 and V is TRBV28; D gene unclear. This CDR3 is 16 amino acids long. Germline V lookup: CDR1 MDHEN, CDR2 SYDVKM. V was cut by 5 bases and J by 5 bases, with 18 bases left in between. The CDR3 here is CASSRHPRRPNEKLFF. CDR3 DNA sequence: TGTGCCAGCAGTCGGCACCCCAGGCGCCCAAATGAAAAACTGTTTTTT.

V usage is TRBV7-8 and J usage is TRBJ1-2; D is uncertain. The V end lost 5 bases, the J end lost 2 bases, and 12 bases lay between the germline ends. This CDR3 is built from 14 residues. CDR1 is SGHVS, CDR2 FQNEAQ, per germline. As DNA, the CDR3 is TGTGCCAGCAGCCCCTCCCCGGCGAACTATGGCTACACCTTC. Translated, it gives CASSPSPANYGYTF.

This clonotype was seen at least ten times. This chain connects TRBV12-3 or TRBV12-4 to TRBJ2-3; D not certain. The CDR3 is made up of 11 amino acids. Deletions cut 7 bases from V and 2 bases from J, with 4 bases between. The CDR3 region has the DNA TGTGCCAGCACCGCCACAGATACGCAGTATTTT. Translating it yields CASTATDTQYF.

This clonotype turned up a few times. V is TRBV28 and J is TRBJ2-7; D gene uncertain. The CDR3 has 15 residues. Per germline, CDR1 MDHEN and CDR2 SYDVKM. V gave up 2 bases and J gave up 5 bases, with 16 bases separating them. CDR3 in amino acids: CASSLVPLRPNEQYF. CDR3 nucleotides: TGTGCCAGCAGTTTAGTGCCCCTCCGTCCTAACGAGCAGTACTTC.

This clonotype showed up just a few times. The chain joins TRBV9 to TRBJ2-7; 8 bases are a match to TRBD1. In germline, CDR1 is SGDLS, CDR2 YYNGEE. V shed 0 bases, J shed 9 bases, and the junction held 5 bases outside the gene matches. This CDR3 has 13 amino acids. CDR3 sequence reads: CASSVGTGSAQYF. CDR3 nucleotide sequence: TGTGCCAGCAGCGTAGGGACAGGGTCTGCGCAGTACTTC. Full variable domain (remainder filled in from reference TRBV9 and TRBJ2-7): DSGVTQTPKHLITATGQRVTLRCSPRSGDLSVYWYQQSLDQGLQFLIQYYNGEERAKGNILERFSAQQFPDLHSELNLSSLELGDSALYFCASSVGTGSAQYFGPGTRLTVT.

V usage is TRBV15 and J usage is TRBJ2-1, with D perhaps TRBD2 (5 bases). The germline V gene encodes CDR1 LNHNV and CDR2 YYDKDF (reference sequence). Trimming took 1 base from V and 1 from J, leaving 11 bases between them. CDR3 size: 16 residues. The DNA for the CDR3 is TGTGCCACCAGCAGAGGCGACTACCTATCCTACAATGAGCAGTTCTTC. This encodes CATSRGDYLSYNEQFF.

In this sample, this clonotype turned up many times. V usage is TRBV11-2 and J usage is TRBJ1-1; the D is unclear. CDR3 length: 14 residues. CDR1 is SGHAT and CDR2 is FQNNGV in the germline V gene. The V end lost 4 bases, the J end lost 5 bases, and 14 bases lay between the germline ends. CDR3 bases: TGTGCCAGCAGCTCCCGGGTACGAACGACTGAAGCTTTCTTT. As protein: CASSSRVRTTEAFF.

Here the CDR3 DNA reads TGTGCCAGCAGTTACGCAAATCTAGGTGGCTACACCTTC. Translated, it gives CASSYANLGGYTF. The chain employs TRBV6-5 and TRBJ1-2; D is undetermined. V shed 2 bases and J shed 7 bases, with 11 bases lying between them. The CDR3 totals 13 residues. Germline V gene sequence: CDR1 MNHEY, CDR2 SVGAGI.

This clonotype was counted at least ten times. The V and J genes are TRBV10-3 and TRBJ2-2, with no clear D. This CDR3 region has 13 residues. Trimming removed 7 bases from V and 2 bases from J, with 8 bases in between. The germline V gene has CDR1 ENHRY and CDR2 SYGVKD. The CDR3 region is CAITKDNTGELFF. For the CDR3, the DNA is TGTGCCATCACGAAGGATAACACCGGGGAGCTGTTTTTT.

In its sample, this clonotype was seen a few times. This rearrangement joins TRBV2 to TRBJ2-1; D possibly corresponds to TRBD2 (5 bases). V was cut by 1 base and J by 10 bases, with 8 bases left in between. This CDR3 region has 12 residues. CDR1 SNHLY and CDR2 FYNNEI come from the germline V gene. CDR3 DNA sequence: TGTGCCAGCAGTGAAGGCCGGAGGGAGCAGTTCTTC. Translated: CASSEGRREQFF.

V is TRBV11-1 and J is TRBJ2-1; TRBD2 aligns across 10 bases. The J segment lost 4 bases and the V segment lost 1 base, leaving 10 bases of the junction unmatched. Germline V gene lookup returns CDR1 SGHAT and CDR2 FQDESV (reference sequence). The CDR3 is 18 amino acids. The CDR3 coding sequence is TGTGCCAGCAGCTTAGGTTCACTAGCGGGGACTAATTACAATGAGCAGTTCTTC. This encodes CASSLGSLAGTNYNEQFF.

Points on this clonotype: At one end the junction does not follow the germline gene, possibly because of a read error. The V call is TRBV12-3 or TRBV12-4, the J call TRBJ2-4; 9 positions match TRBD2. The CDR3 has 18 residues. CDR3 region: CASSRQGAWGLAQNIQYF. In DNA, the CDR3 is TGTGCCAGCAGCAGACAGGGCGCATGGGGACTAGCCCAAAACATTCAGTACTTC.

Ten or more counts support this clonotype. The chain couples TRBV29-1 to TRBJ2-7; 10 bases are shared with TRBD1. The J segment lost 2 bases and the V segment lost 7 bases, leaving 5 bases of the junction unmatched. The CDR3 is 13 amino acids. Germline loops: CDR1 SQVTM, CDR2 ANQGSEA. The CDR3 here is CSAEGTGAYEQYF. The CDR3 DNA follows: TGCAGCGCCGAAGGGACAGGGGCCTACGAGCAGTACTTC.

This clonotype appeared a few times. The chain couples TRBV3-1 to TRBJ2-3, with D tentatively TRBD2 (6 bases). The CDR3 length is 15 residues. Germline V lookup: CDR1 LGHDT, CDR2 YNNKEL (reference sequence). V shed 4 bases and J shed 2 bases, with 13 bases lying between them. CDR3 loop: CASSPGGILTDTQYF. The CDR3 DNA reads as TGTGCCAGCAGCCCCGGGGGAATCCTCACAGATACGCAGTATTTT.

This clonotype was seen at least ten times. The gene calls are TRBV10-3 and TRBJ2-5; D call uncertain. Trimming stripped 3 bases from V and 5 bases from J, with 7 bases between. Germline lookup yields CDR1 ENHRY and CDR2 SYGVKD. CDR3 length: 12 residues. The CDR3 protein is CAISDVGETQYF. The CDR3 region has the DNA TGTGCCATCAGTGATGTGGGTGAGACCCAGTACTTC.

This clonotype has just one count. The chain is built from TRBV7-2 and TRBJ1-1; D perhaps matches TRBD1 (5 bases). The CDR3 has 16 residues. The germline gives CDR1 SGHTA, CDR2 FQGNSA. V was cut by 4 bases and J by 0 bases, with 15 bases left in between. The DNA for the CDR3 is TGTGCCAGCAGCTCACGACAGCGCTGGATGAACACTGAAGCTTTCTTT. Protein: CASSSRQRWMNTEAFF. Variable domain in full (rest from reference TRBV7-2 and TRBJ1-1): GAGVSQSPSNKVTEKGKDVELRCDPISGHTALYWYRQSLGQGLEFLIYFQGNSAPDKSGLPSDRFSAERTGGSVSTLTIQRTQQEDSAVYLCASSSRQRWMNTEAFFGQGTRLTVV.

This clonotype was observed a handful of times. V gene TRBV5-1 combines with J gene TRBJ2-5, with TRBD2 matching over 10 bases. Germline CDR1 and CDR2: SGHRS and YFSETQ. The CDR3 runs 15 residues. V shed 1 base, J shed 2 bases, and the junction held 2 bases outside the gene matches. CDR3 nucleotides: TGCGCCAGCAGCTTGATGACTAGCGGGCAAGAGACCCAGTACTTC. Translating it yields CASSLMTSGQETQYF.

This clonotype was picked up a small number of times. The chain's CDR3 is CASSLDSSGGTTYNEQFF. The CDR3 DNA reads as TGTGCCAGCAGCTTAGATTCCAGCGGGGGGACGACCTACAATGAGCAGTTCTTC. The genes are TRBV5-5 and TRBJ2-1, with 9 positions matching TRBD2. CDR1 is SGHKS, CDR2 YYEKEE, per germline (reference sequence). This CDR3 spans 18 amino acids. V trimming: 2 bases; J trimming: 2 bases; junction bases outside the gene matches: 11.